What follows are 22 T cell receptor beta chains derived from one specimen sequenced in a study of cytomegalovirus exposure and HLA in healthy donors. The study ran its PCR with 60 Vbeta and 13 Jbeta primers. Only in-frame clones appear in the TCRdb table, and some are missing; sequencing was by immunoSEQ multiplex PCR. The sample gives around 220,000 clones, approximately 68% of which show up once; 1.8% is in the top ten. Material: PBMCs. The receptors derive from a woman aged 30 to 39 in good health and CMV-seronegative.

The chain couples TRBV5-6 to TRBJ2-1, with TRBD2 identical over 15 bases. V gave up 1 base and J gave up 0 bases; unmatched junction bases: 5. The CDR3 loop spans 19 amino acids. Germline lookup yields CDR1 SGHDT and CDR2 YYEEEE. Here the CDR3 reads CASSLPGLAGGLSYNEQFF. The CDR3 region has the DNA TGTGCCAGCAGCTTGCCGGGACTAGCGGGGGGTCTCTCCTACAATGAGCAGTTCTTC.

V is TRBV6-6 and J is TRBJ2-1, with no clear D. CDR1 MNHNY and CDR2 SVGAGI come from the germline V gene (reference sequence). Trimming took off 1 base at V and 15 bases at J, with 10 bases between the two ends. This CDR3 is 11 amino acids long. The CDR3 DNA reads TGTGCCAGCAGTTACTTTCCTAGTATGTTCTTC. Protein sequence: CASSYFPSMFF.

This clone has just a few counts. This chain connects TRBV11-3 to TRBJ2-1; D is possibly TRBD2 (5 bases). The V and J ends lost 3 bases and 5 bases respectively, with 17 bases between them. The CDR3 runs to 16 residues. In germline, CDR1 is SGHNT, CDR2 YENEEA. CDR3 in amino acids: CASSFSSRALDNEQFF. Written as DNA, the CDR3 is TGTGCCAGCAGCTTCTCCTCGAGGGCTCTGGACAATGAGCAGTTCTTC.

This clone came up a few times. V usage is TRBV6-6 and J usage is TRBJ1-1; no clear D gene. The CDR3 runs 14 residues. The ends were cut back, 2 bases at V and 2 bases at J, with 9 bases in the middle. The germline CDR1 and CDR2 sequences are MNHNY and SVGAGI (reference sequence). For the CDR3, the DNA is TGTGCCAGCAGTTACCCCCCAGAAAACACTGAAGCTTTCTTT. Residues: CASSYPPENTEAFF.

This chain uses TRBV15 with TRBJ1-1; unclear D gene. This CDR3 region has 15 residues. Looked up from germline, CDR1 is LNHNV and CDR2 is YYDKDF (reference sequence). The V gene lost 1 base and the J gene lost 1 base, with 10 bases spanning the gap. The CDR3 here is CATSRARRRNTEAFF. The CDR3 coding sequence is TGTGCCACCAGCAGAGCTAGGAGAAGGAACACTGAAGCTTTCTTT.

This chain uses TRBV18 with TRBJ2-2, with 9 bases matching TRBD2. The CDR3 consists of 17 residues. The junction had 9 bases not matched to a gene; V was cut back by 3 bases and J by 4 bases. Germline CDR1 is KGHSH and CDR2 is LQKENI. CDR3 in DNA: TGTGCCAGCTCACCGCAGACTAGCGGTCGTGGCACCGGGGAGCTGTTTTTT. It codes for CASSPQTSGRGTGELFF.

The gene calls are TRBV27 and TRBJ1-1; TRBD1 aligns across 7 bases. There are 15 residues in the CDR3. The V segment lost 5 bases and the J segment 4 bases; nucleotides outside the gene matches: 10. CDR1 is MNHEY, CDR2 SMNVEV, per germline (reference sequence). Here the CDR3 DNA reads TGTGCCAGCAGTGCGGAAGGGGGCGTGGGCACTGAAGCTTTCTTT. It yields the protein CASSAEGGVGTEAFF.

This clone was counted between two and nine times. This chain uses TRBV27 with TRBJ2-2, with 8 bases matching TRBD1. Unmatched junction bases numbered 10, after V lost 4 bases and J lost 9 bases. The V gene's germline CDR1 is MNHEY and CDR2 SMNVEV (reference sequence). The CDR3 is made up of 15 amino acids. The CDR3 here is CASSYYAGGERELFF. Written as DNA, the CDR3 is TGTGCCAGCAGTTATTATGCAGGGGGCGAGAGGGAGCTGTTTTTT.

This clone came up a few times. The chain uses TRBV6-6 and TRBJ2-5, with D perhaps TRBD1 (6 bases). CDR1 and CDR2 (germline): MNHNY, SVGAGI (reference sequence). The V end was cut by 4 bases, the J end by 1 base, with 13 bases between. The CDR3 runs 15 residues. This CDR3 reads CASSSPGALQETQYF. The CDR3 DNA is TGTGCCAGCAGTTCACCAGGGGCTCTCCAAGAGACCCAGTACTTC.

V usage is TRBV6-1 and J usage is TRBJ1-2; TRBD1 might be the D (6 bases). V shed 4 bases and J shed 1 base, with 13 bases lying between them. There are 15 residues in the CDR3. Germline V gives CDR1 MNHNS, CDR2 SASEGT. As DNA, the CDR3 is TGTGCCAGCAGTGCACAGGGAGAATTTAACTATGGCTACACCTTC. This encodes CASSAQGEFNYGYTF.

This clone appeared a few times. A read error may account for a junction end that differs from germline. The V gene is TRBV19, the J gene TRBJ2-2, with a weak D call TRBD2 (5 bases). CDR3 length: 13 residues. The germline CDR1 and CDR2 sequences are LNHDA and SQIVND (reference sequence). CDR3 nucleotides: TGTGCCAGTAGTATGGCGAACACCGGGGAGCTGCTTTTT. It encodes CASSMANTGELLF.

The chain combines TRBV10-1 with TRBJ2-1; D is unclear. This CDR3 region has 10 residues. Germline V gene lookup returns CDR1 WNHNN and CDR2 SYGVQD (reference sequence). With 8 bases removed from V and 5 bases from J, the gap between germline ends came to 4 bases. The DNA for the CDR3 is TGCGCCAGCCTCCACAATGAGCAGTTCTTC. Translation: CASLHNEQFF.

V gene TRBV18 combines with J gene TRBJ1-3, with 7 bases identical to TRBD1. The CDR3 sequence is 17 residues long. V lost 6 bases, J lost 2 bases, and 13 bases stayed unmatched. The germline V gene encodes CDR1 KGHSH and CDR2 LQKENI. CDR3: CASSSYGQAKTGNTIYF. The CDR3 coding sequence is TGTGCCAGCTCGTCTTATGGACAGGCCAAGACTGGAAACACCATATATTTT.

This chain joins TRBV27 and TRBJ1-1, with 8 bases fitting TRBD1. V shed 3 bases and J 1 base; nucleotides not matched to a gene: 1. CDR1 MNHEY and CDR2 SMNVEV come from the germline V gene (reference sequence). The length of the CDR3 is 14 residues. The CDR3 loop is CASSFGTGNTEAFF. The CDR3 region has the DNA TGTGCCAGCAGTTTCGGGACAGGGAACACTGAAGCTTTCTTT.

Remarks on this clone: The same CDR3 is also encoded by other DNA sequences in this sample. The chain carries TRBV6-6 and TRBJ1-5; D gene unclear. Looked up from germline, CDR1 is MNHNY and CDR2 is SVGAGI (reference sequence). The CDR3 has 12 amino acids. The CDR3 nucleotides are TGTGCAAGGAGTTATTCGAGGAAGGATCCACATTTT. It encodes CARSYSRKDPHF.

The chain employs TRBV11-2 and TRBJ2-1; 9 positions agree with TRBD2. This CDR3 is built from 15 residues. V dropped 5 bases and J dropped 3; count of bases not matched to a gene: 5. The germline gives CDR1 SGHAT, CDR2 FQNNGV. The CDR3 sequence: CASSDGLANYNEQFF. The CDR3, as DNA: TGTGCCAGCAGCGACGGACTAGCGAACTACAATGAGCAGTTCTTC.

CDR3: CASSATGTQGGNTIYF. The CDR3, as DNA: TGTGCCAGCAGTGCCACAGGAACCCAAGGCGGAAACACCATATATTTT. The chain joins TRBV6-1 to TRBJ1-3; D might be TRBD1 (5 bases). Germline CDR1 MNHNS, CDR2 SASEGT. This CDR3 is built from 16 residues. The ends were cut back, 4 bases at V and 4 bases at J, with 17 bases in the middle.

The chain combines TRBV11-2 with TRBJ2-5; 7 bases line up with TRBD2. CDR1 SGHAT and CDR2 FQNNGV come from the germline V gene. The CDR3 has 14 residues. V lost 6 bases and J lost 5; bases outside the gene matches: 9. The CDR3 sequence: CASRPPWGGETQYF. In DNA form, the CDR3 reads TGTGCCAGCAGACCTCCGTGGGGGGGGGAGACCCAGTACTTC.

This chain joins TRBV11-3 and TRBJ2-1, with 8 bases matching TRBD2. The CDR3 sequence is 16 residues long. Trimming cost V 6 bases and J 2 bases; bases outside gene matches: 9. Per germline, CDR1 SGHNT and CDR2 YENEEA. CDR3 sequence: CASSSTSGGAYNEQFF. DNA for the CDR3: TGTGCCAGCAGTTCTACAAGCGGGGGTGCCTACAATGAGCAGTTCTTC.

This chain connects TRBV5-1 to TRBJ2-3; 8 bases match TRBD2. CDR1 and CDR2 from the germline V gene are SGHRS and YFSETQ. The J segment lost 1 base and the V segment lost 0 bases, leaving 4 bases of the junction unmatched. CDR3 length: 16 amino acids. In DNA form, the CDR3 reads TGCGCCAGCAGCTTGGTAGGGCGGGGGGGCACAGATACGCAGTATTTT. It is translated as CASSLVGRGGTDTQYF.

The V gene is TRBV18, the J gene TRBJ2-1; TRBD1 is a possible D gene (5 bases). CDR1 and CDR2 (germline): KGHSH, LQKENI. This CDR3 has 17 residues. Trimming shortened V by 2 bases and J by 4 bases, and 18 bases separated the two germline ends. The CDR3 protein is CASSPAAPQASYNEQFF. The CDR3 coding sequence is TGTGCCAGCTCACCAGCGGCCCCACAGGCCTCATACAATGAGCAGTTCTTC.

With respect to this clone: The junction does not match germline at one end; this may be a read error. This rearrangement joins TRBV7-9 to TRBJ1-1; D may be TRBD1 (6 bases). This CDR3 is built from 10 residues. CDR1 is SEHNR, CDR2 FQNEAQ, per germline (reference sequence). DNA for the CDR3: TGTTCCAGCAGGGGAGGGCCAGCTTTCTTT. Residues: CSSRGGPAFF.